These T cell receptor beta chains were read from a single sample in a study of blood T cells in healthy people across ages. Via MiXCR, TCRdb re-called the 5' RACE reads, giving one row per CDR3 protein. Here the sample spans 1.8 million or so distinct CDR3 sequences, approximately 39% being singletons. Material for sequencing was blood. These TCRs come from a human donor in good health. Each CDR3 is given with its conserved first and last residue. A D gene is named only where the DNA matches it firmly. Not all rows give a size; the values are once, few, many and, for expanded clones, a class.

v_gene	d_gene	abundance	j_gene	CDR3aa	CDR3nt
TRBV13	.	.	TRBJ1-1	CASIDNTEAFF	TGTGCCAGCATCGACAACACTGAAGCTTTCTTT
TRBV12-3/TRBV12-4	TRBD1	.	TRBJ2-7	CASSRDSTTYEQYF	TGTGCCAGCAGCCGGGACAGTACTACCTACGAGCAGTACTTC
TRBV20-1	.	few	TRBJ2-5	CSARAEVQETQYF	TGCAGTGCTAGGGCGGAGGTGCAAGAGACCCAGTACTTC
TRBV7-9	TRBD1	.	TRBJ1-2	CASSPEFGTGDLGYTF	TGTGCCAGCAGCCCAGAGTTCGGGACAGGGGACCTCGGCTACACCTTC
TRBV28	.	few	TRBJ2-5	CASSTTQTKETQYF	TGTGCCAGCAGTACCACACAAACCAAAGAGACCCAGTACTTC
TRBV27	.	many	TRBJ2-7	CASSPGHKSYEQYF	TGTGCCAGCAGCCCTGGACATAAGTCCTACGAGCAGTACTTC
TRBV7-8	TRBD1	.	TRBJ1-4	CASSLAWAGGFGLSGEKLFF	TGTGCCAGCAGCTTAGCGTGGGCAGGGGGATTTGGGCTTAGCGGTGAAAAACTGTTTTTT
TRBV6-5	.	.	TRBJ1-2	CASTPIGPHYGYTF	TGTGCCAGCACCCCAATTGGTCCCCACTATGGCTACACCTTC
TRBV5-1	.	few	TRBJ2-7	CASSPRTGASYEQYF	TGCGCCAGCAGCCCTCGAACCGGGGCCTCCTACGAGCAGTACTTC
TRBV7-9	.	once	TRBJ1-5	CASSGTQRGQPQHF	TGTGCCAGCAGCGGGACCCAGAGGGGGCAGCCCCAGCATTTT
TRBV29-1	TRBD1	.	TRBJ1-2	CSVWEQGALYGYTF	TGCAGCGTGTGGGAACAGGGGGCTCTCTATGGCTACACCTTC
TRBV4-2	TRBD2	.	TRBJ2-3	CASSQDPAGGFPDTQYF	TGTGCCAGCAGCCAAGATCCAGCGGGGGGTTTCCCAGATACGCAGTATTTT
TRBV6-5	.	few	TRBJ1-2	CASTGNTNYGYTF	TGTGCCAGCACGGGGAATACTAACTATGGCTACACCTTC
TRBV20-1	TRBD2	few	TRBJ2-3	CSARGLAEWDTQYF	TGCAGTGCTAGGGGACTAGCGGAATGGGATACGCAGTATTTT
TRBV9	.	few	TRBJ2-2	CASAGAAGEATGELFF	TGTGCCAGCGCCGGGGCGGCAGGGGAGGCGACCGGGGAGCTGTTTTTT
TRBV2	.	.	TRBJ1-5	CASTQGRIGNQPQHF	TGTGCCAGCACCCAGGGCAGGATTGGCAATCAGCCCCAGCATTTT
TRBV5-1	.	.	TRBJ2-6	CASTGAPSGANVLTF	TGCGCCAGCACGGGCGCGCCCTCTGGGGCCAACGTCCTGACTTTC
TRBV7-3	TRBD1	few	TRBJ2-1	CASSLGQEDNEQFF	TGTGCCAGCAGCTTAGGACAGGAGGACAATGAGCAGTTCTTC
TRBV3-1	.	.	TRBJ2-5	CASSLIPAAGRKTQYF	TGTGCCAGCAGTCTGATCCCGGCGGCAGGGAGGAAGACCCAGTACTTC
TRBV18	.	.	TRBJ1-2	CTSSPDGNYGYTF	TGTACCAGCTCACCAGACGGAAACTATGGCTACACCTTC
TRBV12-3/TRBV12-4	TRBD1	few	TRBJ1-5	CASSSNRGDQPQHF	TGTGCCAGCAGTTCAAACAGGGGCGATCAGCCCCAGCATTTT
TRBV7-2	TRBD2	.	TRBJ2-3	CASSFSGESTDTQYF	TGTGCCAGCAGTTTTAGCGGGGAGTCGACAGATACGCAGTATTTT
TRBV15	.	.	TRBJ2-7	CATSTGASRYEQYF	TGTGCCACCAGCACCGGGGCATCACGATACGAGCAGTACTTC
TRBV15	.	few	TRBJ2-4	CATSRGVFNEQYF	TGTGCCACCAGCAGAGGCGTTTTCAATGAGCAGTACTTC
TRBV28	TRBD1	.	TRBJ2-7	CASSGDSGLYEQYF	TGTGCCAGCAGCGGGGACAGTGGGCTCTACGAGCAGTACTTC
TRBV9	.	.	TRBJ2-5	CASSVEPALETQYF	TGTGCCAGCAGCGTAGAACCCGCCTTGGAGACCCAGTACTTC
TRBV2	.	.	TRBJ1-5	CASSEYMGNQPQHF	TGTGCCAGCAGTGAATATATGGGTAATCAGCCCCAGCATTTT
TRBV6-6	.	.	TRBJ1-4	CASSWGSRLRNEKLFF	TGTGCCAGCAGTTGGGGGTCTCGATTAAGGAATGAAAAACTGTTTTTT
TRBV5-1	.	few	TRBJ1-1	CASSSPAVGDTEAFF	TGCGCCAGCAGCTCGCCTGCCGTGGGGGATACTGAAGCTTTCTTT
TRBV20-1	.	.	TRBJ2-1	CSASPMGANNEQFF	TGCAGTGCTAGCCCCATGGGGGCCAACAATGAGCAGTTCTTC
TRBV4-1	.	few	TRBJ1-1	CASGVASGTEAFF	TGCGCCAGCGGCGTGGCTTCGGGAACTGAAGCTTTCTTT
TRBV28	TRBD2	few	TRBJ2-3	CASSLPPVITSGVSTDTQYF	TGTGCCAGCAGTTTACCCCCGGTTATTACTAGCGGAGTTAGCACAGATACGCAGTATTTT
TRBV7-3	.	.	TRBJ1-6	CASSPTNSYNSPLHF	TGTGCCAGCAGCCCCACGAACTCCTATAATTCACCCCTCCACTTT
TRBV24-1	.	.	TRBJ2-3	CATSGGPTDTQYF	TGTGCCACCTCCGGGGGGCCGACAGATACGCAGTATTTT
TRBV12-3/TRBV12-4	.	.	TRBJ2-3	CASSSGDRGLPDTQYF	TGTGCCAGCTCGTCCGGAGATCGAGGTTTGCCAGATACGCAGTATTTT
TRBV2	.	once	TRBJ2-7	CASTQLADEQYF	TGTGCCAGCACCCAACTAGCTGACGAGCAGTACTTC
TRBV20-1	.	many	TRBJ2-5	CSARSRGEQYF	TGCAGTGCTAGATCCAGGGGTGAGCAGTACTTC
TRBV3-1	.	.	TRBJ2-5	CASRGGVEQETQYF	TGTGCCAGCAGAGGAGGTGTGGAGCAAGAGACCCAGTACTTC
TRBV5-6	.	few	TRBJ1-6	CASSLYPIGNSPLHF	TGTGCCAGCAGCTTGTACCCCATCGGAAATTCACCCCTCCACTTT
TRBV6-6	.	.	TRBJ1-6	CASIRGGDGSPLHF	TGTGCCAGCATTAGGGGGGGAGATGGGTCACCCCTCCACTTT
TRBV2	.	.	TRBJ2-1	CAIGGGGLYNEQFF	TGTGCCATCGGAGGCGGGGGCCTCTACAATGAGCAGTTCTTC
TRBV6-2/TRBV6-3	.	.	TRBJ2-1	CASSSRPPWHEQFF	TGTGCCAGCAGCTCACGGCCTCCTTGGCATGAGCAGTTCTTC
TRBV20-1	TRBD2	.	TRBJ2-1	CSALPGGYVEEQFF	TGCAGTGCTTTACCGGGGGGTTATGTGGAGGAGCAGTTCTTC
TRBV20-1	.	few	TRBJ2-5	CSALTTGYQETQYF	TGCAGTGCTCTTACGACTGGGTACCAAGAGACCCAGTACTTC
TRBV6-6	TRBD1	.	TRBJ1-1	CASGQGAGTEAFF	TGTGCCAGCGGACAGGGGGCCGGGACTGAAGCTTTCTTT
TRBV4-3	TRBD1	many	TRBJ1-2	CASSQAQGVRGGYTF	TGCGCCAGCAGCCAAGCGCAGGGGGTAAGGGGTGGCTACACCTTC
TRBV5-1	.	.	TRBJ2-1	CASSLGLGMVNEQFF	TGCGCCAGCAGCTTGGGACTAGGAATGGTCAATGAGCAGTTCTTC
TRBV24-1	TRBD2	few	TRBJ2-3	CATSDSAGVLLDTQYF	TGTGCCACCAGTGATTCGGCGGGGGTCCTTTTAGATACGCAGTATTTT
TRBV20-1	TRBD1	.	TRBJ2-7	CSASQGQGIPYEQYF	TGCAGTGCTAGCCAAGGACAGGGAATACCCTACGAGCAGTACTTC
TRBV20-1	.	.	TRBJ2-7	CGAAEGRVYEQYF	TGCGGTGCTGCCGAGGGCAGAGTCTACGAGCAGTACTTC
TRBV6-1	.	.	TRBJ1-1	CASSQLTEWTEAFF	TGTGCCAGCAGCCAATTGACAGAATGGACTGAAGCTTTCTTT
TRBV3-1	TRBD1	.	TRBJ1-1	CASSQDLPGGAFF	TGTGCCAGCAGCCAAGATCTGCCAGGGGGCGCTTTCTTT
TRBV6-2/TRBV6-3	.	.	TRBJ1-2	CASQDTLNYGYTF	TGTGCCAGCCAGGACACACTCAACTATGGCTACACCTTC
TRBV20-1	TRBD2	.	TRBJ2-1	CSARGLAGGEQFF	TGCAGTGCTAGAGGACTAGCGGGGGGTGAGCAGTTCTTC